The 14 T cell receptor beta chains given below trace back to one sample, sequenced in a study of cytomegalovirus exposure and HLA in healthy donors. TCRdb's copy holds only in-frame clones and misses some; the assay was immunoSEQ multiplex PCR. The profile shows 200,000 to 300,000 clones, approximately 84% of them singletons. Sequenced input: PBMCs. The receptors stem from a woman aged 25 to 39 in good health and CMV-seropositive.

This sequence joins TRBV25-1 and TRBJ2-7, with 10 nucleotides matching TRBD2. V lost 2 bases and J lost 6; bases outside the gene matches: 7. The CDR3 totals 15 residues. Per the germline V gene, CDR1 is MGHDK and CDR2 is SYGVNS. Here the CDR3 DNA reads TGTGCCAGCAGTGAAAGCCTAGCGGGAGAGGGCGAGCAGTACTTC. This encodes CASSESLAGEGEQYF.

The chain links TRBV4-1 to TRBJ2-3; no firm D call. Trimming pared 4 bases from V and 2 bases from J, leaving 10 bases between. In germline, CDR1 is MGHRA, CDR2 YSYEKL. The CDR3 length is 14 residues. The CDR3 protein is CASSLRHHTDTQYF. The CDR3 DNA sequence: TGCGCCAGCAGCCTTAGACACCACACAGATACGCAGTATTTT.

This chain joins TRBV28 and TRBJ1-1; a weak D match, TRBD1 (5 bases). The germline V and J ends were trimmed by 7 bases and 5 bases, with 11 bases remaining between them. This CDR3 is built from 12 residues. Per germline, CDR1 MDHEN and CDR2 SYDVKM. CDR3 DNA: TGTGCCAGCACATGGGGGGGGACTGAAGCTTTCTTT. Its translation is CASTWGGTEAFF.

The chain has TRBV9 and TRBJ2-3; 8 bases fit TRBD1. The germline V gene has CDR1 SGDLS and CDR2 YYNGEE. The CDR3 is 15 amino acids. After removal of 4 bases from V and 4 bases from J, the junction contained 8 bases not matched to a gene. CDR3 region: CASSPRTGNSDTQYF. CDR3 coding DNA: TGTGCCAGCAGCCCAAGGACAGGGAACTCAGATACGCAGTATTTT.

The chain combines TRBV6-1 with TRBJ1-4; TRBD1 matches at 8 bases. CDR1 and CDR2 from the germline V gene are MNHNS and SASEGT. V shed 2 bases, J shed 10 bases, and the junction held 6 bases outside the gene matches. The CDR3 runs to 14 residues. The CDR3 loop is CASSEQGASGKLFF. Here the CDR3 DNA reads TGTGCCAGCAGTGAACAGGGGGCTTCTGGAAAACTGTTTTTT.

This sequence joins TRBV7-8 and TRBJ1-1, with a possible D match to TRBD1 (5 bases). CDR3 length equals 15 residues. The germline gives CDR1 SGHVS, CDR2 FQNEAQ. The V end was cut by 6 bases, the J end by 6 bases, with 20 bases between. DNA of the CDR3: TGTGCCAGCAGTCTCAGCTTATGGGGGGTCGCTGAAGCTTTCTTT. This translates into CASSLSLWGVAEAFF.

The chain employs TRBV18 and TRBJ2-7; 7 bases fit TRBD1. CDR1 and CDR2 from the germline V gene are KGHSH and LQKENI. The length of the CDR3 is 18 residues. The V segment lost 4 bases and the J segment 0 bases; nucleotides outside the gene matches: 15. The CDR3 sequence is CASSRNTQGQLSSYEQYF. As DNA, the CDR3 is TGTGCCAGCTCACGCAATACTCAGGGACAGCTAAGCTCCTACGAGCAGTACTTC.

The chain uses TRBV9 and TRBJ1-2; possibly TRBD1 for D (6 bases). This CDR3 has 13 residues. CDR1 SGDLS and CDR2 YYNGEE come from the germline V gene. V lost 3 bases and J 8 bases, leaving 14 bases between the germline ends. CDR3 residues: CASSERGARGYTF. DNA of the CDR3: TGTGCCAGCAGCGAGCGGGGGGCGCGAGGCTACACCTTC.

This sequence joins TRBV18 and TRBJ2-7; 7 bases line up with TRBD2. The V segment lost 2 bases and the J segment 2 bases; nucleotides outside the gene matches: 3. This CDR3 region has 14 residues. The germline gives CDR1 KGHSH, CDR2 LQKENI. This CDR3 reads CASSPGGVPYEQYF. The CDR3 DNA is TGTGCCAGCTCACCAGGGGGGGTACCCTACGAGCAGTACTTC.

The chain carries TRBV2 and TRBJ1-5; 7 bases are a match to TRBD1. The length of the CDR3 is 16 residues. V was pared by 6 bases and J by 7 bases, with 15 bases of the junction left unmatched. Germline lookup yields CDR1 SNHLY and CDR2 FYNNEI. The CDR3 sequence: CASSSITGTAEQPQHF. CDR3 in DNA: TGTGCCAGCAGCTCAATTACCGGGACAGCCGAACAGCCCCAGCATTTT.

The chain's CDR3 is CASSKTTGWGTEAFF. The CDR3 nucleotides are TGTGCCAGCAGTAAAACGACAGGGTGGGGGACTGAAGCTTTCTTT. The chain is built from TRBV27 and TRBJ1-1; 7 positions agree with TRBD1. V lost 5 bases and J lost 5; bases outside the gene matches: 11. The germline CDR1 and CDR2 sequences are MNHEY and SMNVEV (reference sequence). The CDR3 runs to 15 residues.

V usage is TRBV27 and J usage is TRBJ2-1, with D possibly TRBD1 on 5 matching bases. The germline V gene has CDR1 MNHEY and CDR2 SMNVEV (reference sequence). Trimming removed 6 bases at V and 3 bases at J, with 18 bases between. This CDR3 contains 16 residues. As DNA, the CDR3 is TGTGCCAGCAGCAGGGATCTAATTCGTGGCTACAATGAGCAGTTCTTC. Translating gives CASSRDLIRGYNEQFF.

The DNA for the CDR3 is TGCGCCAGCAGCGCGGGACAGGGGGCGCGAGAGCAGTACTTC. Protein sequence: CASSAGQGAREQYF. V is TRBV5-1 and J is TRBJ2-5; 12 nucleotides line up with TRBD1. The CDR3 sequence is 14 residues long. CDR1 and CDR2 from the germline V gene are SGHRS and YFSETQ. Trimming at V came to 4 bases and at J to 11 bases, leaving 9 bases not matched to a gene.

The chain couples TRBV7-9 to TRBJ1-1, with D possibly TRBD1 on 6 matching bases. The CDR3 is 13 residues long. V gave up 5 bases and J gave up 1 base, with 8 bases separating them. CDR1 and CDR2 (germline): SEHNR, FQNEAQ (reference sequence). CDR3 protein: CASSQGGNTEAFF. CDR3 sequence (DNA): TGTGCCAGCAGCCAAGGGGGGAACACTGAAGCTTTCTTT.